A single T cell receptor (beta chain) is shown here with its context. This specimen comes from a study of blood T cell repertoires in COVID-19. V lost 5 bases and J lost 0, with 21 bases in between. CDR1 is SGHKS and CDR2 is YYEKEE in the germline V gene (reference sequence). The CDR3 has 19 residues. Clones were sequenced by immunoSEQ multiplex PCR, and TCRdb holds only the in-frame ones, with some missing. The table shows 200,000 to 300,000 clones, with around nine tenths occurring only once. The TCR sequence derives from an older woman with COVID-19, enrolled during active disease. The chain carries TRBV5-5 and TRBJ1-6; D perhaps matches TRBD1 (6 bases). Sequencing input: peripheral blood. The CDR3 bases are TGTGCCAGCAGTTCCACAAAACAAGGGGGGGCCTCCTATAATTCACCCCTCCACTTT. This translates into CASSSTKQGGASYNSPLHF.